The 25 T cell receptor beta chains in this list originate from one sample, sequenced in a study of blood T cell repertoires in COVID-19. Measured with immunoSEQ multiplex PCR; TCRdb has only the in-frame clones, and not every one. The sample has around 170,000 clones; roughly 87% are singletons. Sequencing was carried out using PBMCs or T cells enriched from blood (not recorded which). Receptors originate from a woman aged 50 to 60 who had recovered from COVID-19.

The chain carries TRBV4-1 and TRBJ2-5; possibly TRBD2 for D (6 bases). The CDR3 runs 17 residues. Deletions cut 1 base from V and 4 bases from J, with 19 bases between. The germline V gene encodes CDR1 MGHRA and CDR2 YSYEKL. The CDR3 DNA reads as TGCGCCAGCAGCCAAGGTAAAGCGGGCGAGGGAAGAGAGACCCAGTACTTC. The encoded protein is CASSQGKAGEGRETQYF.

The chain recombines TRBV15 with TRBJ2-1; 10 bases map to TRBD2. The J segment lost 2 bases and the V segment lost 1 base, leaving 5 bases of the junction unmatched. There are 17 residues in the CDR3. CDR1 is LNHNV and CDR2 is YYDKDF in the germline V gene (reference sequence). The CDR3 DNA reads TGTGCCACCAGCAGAGGGGCTAGCGGGGGTCCCTACAATGAGCAGTTCTTC. It yields the protein CATSRGASGGPYNEQFF.

This rearrangement joins TRBV27 to TRBJ2-3; possibly TRBD2 for D (5 bases). Trimming pared 6 bases from V and 1 base from J, leaving 11 bases between. The germline CDR1 and CDR2 sequences are MNHEY and SMNVEV (reference sequence). The CDR3 length is 14 residues. In nucleotides, the CDR3 is TGTGCCAGCAGAAGCGGCCGGGGCACAGATACGCAGTATTTT. Its protein is CASRSGRGTDTQYF.

The V gene is TRBV6-5, the J gene TRBJ1-2, with 8 bases matching TRBD1. Germline V gives CDR1 MNHEY, CDR2 SVGAGI. There are 14 residues in the CDR3. With 2 bases clipped from V and 6 bases from J, the junction kept 5 bases outside the gene matches. The CDR3 spells CASSYRQGADGYTF. The CDR3, as DNA: TGTGCCAGCAGTTACCGTCAGGGGGCGGATGGCTACACCTTC.

The rearrangement links TRBV18 to TRBJ2-7, with 11 bases lining up with TRBD2. The germline V gene encodes CDR1 KGHSH and CDR2 LQKENI. This CDR3 has 15 amino acids. V gave up 3 bases and J gave up 2 bases; unmatched junction bases: 3. The CDR3: CASSPGTSGTYEQYF. CDR3 in DNA: TGTGCCAGCTCACCCGGGACTAGCGGTACCTACGAGCAGTACTTC.

V gene TRBV28 combines with J gene TRBJ1-1; D not resolved. In germline, CDR1 is MDHEN, CDR2 SYDVKM. CDR3 size: 15 residues. Trimming took off 8 bases at V and 5 bases at J, with 21 bases between the two ends. For the CDR3, the DNA is TGTGCCAGCGATCGGTTCCTATCTTTGAGGACTGAAGCTTTCTTT. Encoded protein: CASDRFLSLRTEAFF.

This chain links TRBV19 with TRBJ2-3, with TRBD2 matching over 8 bases. V lost 4 bases and J lost 1; bases outside the gene matches: 19. The germline gives CDR1 LNHDA, CDR2 SQIVND (reference sequence). This CDR3 comprises 20 residues. The CDR3 DNA is TGTGCCAGTAGTAACGGCCCGTTCGGCGGGAGGACGGGGGGCACAGATACGCAGTATTTT. Amino acids: CASSNGPFGGRTGGTDTQYF.

The chain carries TRBV3-1 (or the pseudogene TRBV3-2) and TRBJ2-5; D gene uncertain. Between the trimmed V and J ends, which lost 0 bases and 2 bases, there was a span of 10 bases. Germline V lookup: CDR1 LGHDT, CDR2 YNNKEL (reference sequence). The CDR3 length is 15 residues. In DNA form, the CDR3 reads TGTGCCAGCAGCCAAGATTTGAGGCCTCAAGAGACCCAGTACTTC. It encodes CASSQDLRPQETQYF.

The J gene is TRBJ2-7, the V gene TRBV6-5; perhaps TRBD1 as D (6 bases). Between the trimmed V and J ends, which lost 6 bases and 3 bases, there was a span of 15 bases. CDR3 length: 14 residues. Germline lookup yields CDR1 MNHEY and CDR2 SVGAGI. The CDR3 DNA reads as TGTGCCAGCAGCAGAGCAGGGGATCTCTACGAGCAGTACTTC. Translated: CASSRAGDLYEQYF.

V usage is TRBV7-8 and J usage is TRBJ2-7; D is undetermined. Per germline, CDR1 SGHVS and CDR2 FQNEAQ. This CDR3 region has 11 residues. Trimming shortened V by 3 bases and J by 12 bases, and 12 bases separated the two germline ends. CDR3 coding DNA: TGTGCCAGCAGCTTGAGAGAAGTAGTGTACTTC. This translates into CASSLREVVYF.

The chain carries TRBV9 and TRBJ2-3; a weak D match, TRBD1 (5 bases). The germline CDR1 and CDR2 sequences are SGDLS and YYNGEE. CDR3 length: 12 amino acids. Trimming took 5 bases from V and 5 from J, leaving 9 bases between them. The CDR3, as DNA: TGTGCCAGCAGGGGGCAGGGAGATACGCAGTATTTT. It specifies CASRGQGDTQYF.

The chain combines TRBV4-1 with TRBJ2-1; maybe TRBD2 (5 bases). Trimming removed 3 bases from V and 0 bases from J, with 18 bases in between. The CDR3 has 18 amino acids. CDR1 is MGHRA, CDR2 YSYEKL, per germline. The CDR3 DNA reads as TGCGCCAGCAGCCAGTCGAACCGGGTCGCGGGCTCCTACAATGAGCAGTTCTTC. The encoded protein is CASSQSNRVAGSYNEQFF.

The gene calls are TRBV5-1 and TRBJ1-2, with 10 bases lining up with TRBD1. There are 14 residues in the CDR3. Germline V CDR1 and CDR2: SGHRS, YFSETQ. Unmatched junction bases numbered 0, after V lost 0 bases and J lost 4 bases. CDR3 coding DNA: TGCGCCAGCAGCTTGGGGACAGGGGGCTATGGCTACACCTTC. This encodes CASSLGTGGYGYTF.

The chain joins TRBV7-2 to TRBJ1-1, with D possibly matching TRBD1 (5 bases). Germline V lookup: CDR1 SGHTA, CDR2 FQGNSA. The CDR3 contains 13 residues. Trimming took off 5 bases at V and 4 bases at J, with 11 bases between the two ends. In DNA, the CDR3 is TGTGCCAGCAGCGTCAGGGAGGCCACTGAAGCTTTCTTT. It encodes CASSVREATEAFF.

This clone appeared once. The chain carries TRBV7-2 and TRBJ1-1, with TRBD1 matching over 7 bases. V lost 4 bases to trimming and J lost 5 bases; unmatched junction nucleotides: 4. The CDR3 covers 13 residues. The germline V gene has CDR1 SGHTA and CDR2 FQGNSA. In DNA, the CDR3 is TGTGCCAGCAGCTCATACAGGGGAACTGAAGCTTTCTTT. This codes for CASSSYRGTEAFF.

This chain joins TRBV10-3 and TRBJ2-1; 7 positions match TRBD1. From germline, CDR1 is ENHRY and CDR2 SYGVKD. V shed 6 bases, J shed 2 bases, and the junction held 7 bases outside the gene matches. This CDR3 is built from 15 residues. The CDR3 is CAIRPGTATYNEQFF. The CDR3 DNA follows: TGTGCCATCAGACCCGGGACAGCTACCTACAATGAGCAGTTCTTC.

This clone was detected once. V and J are TRBV13 and TRBJ2-1; D possibly corresponds to TRBD2 (5 bases). V was trimmed by 6 bases and J by 8 bases, leaving 17 bases between them. The CDR3 contains 14 residues. Germline V gene data show CDR1 as PRHDT and CDR2 as FYEKMQ (reference sequence). CDR3 nucleotides: TGTGCCAGCAGTTTGACGGGGATTCACTATGAGCAGTTCTTC. Protein product: CASSLTGIHYEQFF.

This chain uses TRBV2 with TRBJ2-5; 7 bases fit TRBD2. J gave up 5 bases and V 11 bases, and 20 bases lay outside the gene matches. CDR1 SNHLY and CDR2 FYNNEI come from the germline V gene. The CDR3 is 16 residues long. The CDR3 nucleotides read TGTGCCGACCAGGTGGGCGGGGGAGGTGGTTTGGAGACCCAGTACTTC. Translated: CADQVGGGGGLETQYF.

In its sample, this clone was seen a few times. This chain links TRBV10-3 with TRBJ2-7; D is ambiguous. The CDR3 extends over 12 amino acids. Germline V gives CDR1 ENHRY, CDR2 SYGVKD. V gave up 5 bases and J gave up 5 bases, with 10 bases separating them. The CDR3 region is CAISQLENEQYF. CDR3 in DNA: TGTGCCATCAGTCAACTTGAGAACGAGCAGTACTTC.

The J gene is TRBJ2-7, the V gene TRBV10-1; 10 bases are shared with TRBD1. CDR1 and CDR2 (germline): WNHNN, SYGVQD (reference sequence). The CDR3 sequence is 15 residues long. V was clipped by 4 bases and J by 0 bases; unmatched bases: 3. The CDR3 here is CASSGGTGVSYEQYF. For the CDR3, the DNA is TGCGCCAGCAGTGGAGGGACAGGGGTCTCCTACGAGCAGTACTTC.

The V and J genes are TRBV5-1 and TRBJ2-7; 9 bases line up with TRBD2. CDR3 length: 14 residues. After removal of 3 bases from V and 2 bases from J, the junction contained 3 bases not matched to a gene. Germline V gene sequence: CDR1 SGHRS, CDR2 YFSETQ. CDR3 loop: CASSSGTSPYEQYF. Here the CDR3 DNA reads TGCGCCAGCAGCTCCGGGACTAGCCCCTACGAGCAGTACTTC.

The table lists this clone with a few counts. This sequence joins TRBV12-5 and TRBJ2-1, with 16 nucleotides matching TRBD2. Losses at the gene ends were 8 bases for V and 7 bases for J; bases not matched to a gene: 8. The CDR3 is 16 amino acids. CDR1 is LGHNT, CDR2 FRNRAP, per germline. The CDR3 spells CASQVGTSGRVNEQFF. The CDR3 nucleotides are TGTGCTAGTCAGGTAGGGACTAGCGGGAGGGTGAATGAGCAGTTCTTC.

The chain is built from TRBV19 and TRBJ2-2; D not certain. The germline V gene encodes CDR1 LNHDA and CDR2 SQIVND (reference sequence). Trimming pared 7 bases from V and 3 bases from J, leaving 12 bases between. The CDR3 runs 14 residues. Here the CDR3 DNA reads TGTGCCAGTACCCCCCTCTCTCACACCGGGGAGCTGTTTTTT. This translates into CASTPLSHTGELFF.

This clone has a single count. The rearrangement uses TRBV5-1 and TRBJ2-5, with D unclear. Per the germline V gene, CDR1 is SGHRS and CDR2 is YFSETQ. This CDR3 comprises 12 residues. Trimming removed 1 base at V and 4 bases at J, with 5 bases between. The CDR3 bases are TGCGCCAGCAGCTTGTTGAGAGAGACCCAGTACTTC. It specifies CASSLLRETQYF.

In this sample, this clone turned up a few times. The gene calls are TRBV6-2 or TRBV6-3 and TRBJ1-5; no definite D call. Trimming took off 0 bases at V and 3 bases at J, with 15 bases between the two ends. Germline CDR1 reads MNHEY; CDR2 reads SVGEGT. The CDR3 runs 17 residues. The CDR3 DNA reads as TGTGCCAGCAGTTACTCGACTATCAGGTCCCACAATCAGCCCCAGCATTTT. Translated: CASSYSTIRSHNQPQHF.